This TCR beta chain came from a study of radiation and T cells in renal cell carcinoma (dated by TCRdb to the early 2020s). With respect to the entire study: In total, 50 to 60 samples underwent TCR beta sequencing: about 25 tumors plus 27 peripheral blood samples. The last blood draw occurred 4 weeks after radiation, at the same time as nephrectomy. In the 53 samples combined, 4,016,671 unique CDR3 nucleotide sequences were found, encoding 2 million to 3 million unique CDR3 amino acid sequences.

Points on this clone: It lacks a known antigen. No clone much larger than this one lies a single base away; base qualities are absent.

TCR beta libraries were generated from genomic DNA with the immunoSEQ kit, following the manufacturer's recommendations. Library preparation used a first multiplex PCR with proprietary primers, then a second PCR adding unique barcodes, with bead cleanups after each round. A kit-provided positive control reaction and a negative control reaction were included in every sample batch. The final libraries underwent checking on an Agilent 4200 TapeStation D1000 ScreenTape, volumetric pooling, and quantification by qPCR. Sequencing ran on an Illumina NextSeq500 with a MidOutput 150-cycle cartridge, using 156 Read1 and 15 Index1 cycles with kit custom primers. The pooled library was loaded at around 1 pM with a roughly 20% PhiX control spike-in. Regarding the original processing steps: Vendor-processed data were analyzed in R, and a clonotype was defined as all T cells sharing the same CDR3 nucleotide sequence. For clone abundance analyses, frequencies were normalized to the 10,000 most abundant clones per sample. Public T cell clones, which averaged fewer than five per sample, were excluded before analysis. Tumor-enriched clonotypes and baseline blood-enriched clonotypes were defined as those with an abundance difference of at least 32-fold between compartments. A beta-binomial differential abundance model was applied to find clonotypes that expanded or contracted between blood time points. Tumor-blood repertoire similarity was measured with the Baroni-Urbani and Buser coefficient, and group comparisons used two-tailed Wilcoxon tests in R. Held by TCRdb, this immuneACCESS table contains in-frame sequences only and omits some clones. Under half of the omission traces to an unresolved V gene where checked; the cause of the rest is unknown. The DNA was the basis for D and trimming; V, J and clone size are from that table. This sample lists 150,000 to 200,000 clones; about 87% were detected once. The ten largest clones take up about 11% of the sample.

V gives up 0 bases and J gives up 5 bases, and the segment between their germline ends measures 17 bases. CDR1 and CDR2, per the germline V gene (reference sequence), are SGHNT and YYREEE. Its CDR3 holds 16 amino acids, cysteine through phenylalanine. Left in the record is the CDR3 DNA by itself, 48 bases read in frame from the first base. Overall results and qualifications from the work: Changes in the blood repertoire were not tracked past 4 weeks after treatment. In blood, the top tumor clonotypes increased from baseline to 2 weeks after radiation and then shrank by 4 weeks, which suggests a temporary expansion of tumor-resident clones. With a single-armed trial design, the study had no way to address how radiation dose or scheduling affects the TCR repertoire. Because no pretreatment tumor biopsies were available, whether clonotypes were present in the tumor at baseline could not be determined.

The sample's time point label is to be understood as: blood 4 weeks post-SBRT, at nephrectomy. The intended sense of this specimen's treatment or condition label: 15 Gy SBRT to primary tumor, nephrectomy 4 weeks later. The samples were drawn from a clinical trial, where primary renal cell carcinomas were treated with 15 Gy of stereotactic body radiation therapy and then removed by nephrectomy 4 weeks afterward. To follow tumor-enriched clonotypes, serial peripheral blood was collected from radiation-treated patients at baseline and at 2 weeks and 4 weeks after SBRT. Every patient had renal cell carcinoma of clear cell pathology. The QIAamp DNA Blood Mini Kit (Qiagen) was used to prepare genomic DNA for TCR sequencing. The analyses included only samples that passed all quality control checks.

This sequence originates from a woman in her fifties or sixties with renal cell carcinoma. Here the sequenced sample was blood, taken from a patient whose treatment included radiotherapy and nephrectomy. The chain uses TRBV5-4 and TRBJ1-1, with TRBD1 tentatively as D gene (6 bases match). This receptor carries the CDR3 CASSLENRDGSTEAFF. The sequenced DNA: TGTGCCAGCAGCTTGGAAAACAGGGATGGGTCAACTGAAGCTTTCTTT.